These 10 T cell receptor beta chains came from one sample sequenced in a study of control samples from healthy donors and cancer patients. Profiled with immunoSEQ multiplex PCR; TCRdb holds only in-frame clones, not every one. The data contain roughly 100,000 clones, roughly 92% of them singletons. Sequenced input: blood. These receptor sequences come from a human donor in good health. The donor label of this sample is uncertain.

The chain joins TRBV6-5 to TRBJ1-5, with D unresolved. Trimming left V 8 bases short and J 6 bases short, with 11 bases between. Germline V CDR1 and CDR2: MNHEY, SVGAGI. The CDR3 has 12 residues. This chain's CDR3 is CASGPRGQPQHF. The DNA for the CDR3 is TGTGCCAGCGGACCCAGAGGTCAGCCCCAGCATTTT.

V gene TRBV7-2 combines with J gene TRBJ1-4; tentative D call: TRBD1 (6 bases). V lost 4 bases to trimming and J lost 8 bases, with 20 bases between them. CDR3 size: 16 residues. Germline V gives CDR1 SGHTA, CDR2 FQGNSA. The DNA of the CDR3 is TGTGCCAGCAGCTCCGGAATTCAGAGAAGGGGGGAAAAACTGTTTTTT. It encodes CASSSGIQRRGEKLFF.

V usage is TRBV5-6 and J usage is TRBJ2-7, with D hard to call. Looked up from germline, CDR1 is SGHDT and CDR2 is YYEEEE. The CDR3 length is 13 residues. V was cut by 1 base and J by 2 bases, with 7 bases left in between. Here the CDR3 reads CASSLQPPYEQYF. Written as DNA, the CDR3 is TGTGCCAGCAGCTTGCAACCGCCCTACGAGCAGTACTTC.

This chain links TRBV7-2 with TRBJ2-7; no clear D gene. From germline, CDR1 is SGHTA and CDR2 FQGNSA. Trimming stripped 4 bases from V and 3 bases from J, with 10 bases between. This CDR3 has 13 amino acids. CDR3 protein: CASSSKSRYEQYF. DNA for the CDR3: TGTGCCAGCAGCTCGAAAAGTCGCTACGAGCAGTACTTC.

CDR3 sequence reads: CATSDWRTNTTNEKLFF. The CDR3 DNA follows: TGTGCCACCAGTGATTGGAGGACGAACACAACTAATGAAAAACTGTTTTTT. The chain links TRBV24-1 to TRBJ1-4, with D unresolved. The ends were cut back, 2 bases at V and 0 bases at J, with 12 bases in the middle. CDR3 size: 17 residues. Looked up from germline, CDR1 is KGHDR and CDR2 is SFDVKD.

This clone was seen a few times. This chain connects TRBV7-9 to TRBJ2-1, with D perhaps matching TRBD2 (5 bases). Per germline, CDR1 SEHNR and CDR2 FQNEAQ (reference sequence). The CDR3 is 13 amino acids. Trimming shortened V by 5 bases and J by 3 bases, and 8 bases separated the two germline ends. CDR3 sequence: CASSIGGYNEQFF. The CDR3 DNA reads TGTGCCAGCAGCATCGGAGGCTACAATGAGCAGTTCTTC.

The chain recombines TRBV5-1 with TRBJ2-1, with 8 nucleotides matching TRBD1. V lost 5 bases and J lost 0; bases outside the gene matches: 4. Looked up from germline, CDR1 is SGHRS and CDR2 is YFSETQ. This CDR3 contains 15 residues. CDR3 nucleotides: TGCGCCAGCAGGGGACAGGTGAGCTCCTACAATGAGCAGTTCTTC. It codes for CASRGQVSSYNEQFF.

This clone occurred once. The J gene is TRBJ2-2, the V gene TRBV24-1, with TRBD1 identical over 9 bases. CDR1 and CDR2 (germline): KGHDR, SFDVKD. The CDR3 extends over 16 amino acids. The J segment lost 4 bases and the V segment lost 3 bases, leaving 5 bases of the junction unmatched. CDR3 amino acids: CATSDPGQGTTGELFF. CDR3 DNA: TGTGCCACCAGTGATCCGGGACAGGGAACCACCGGGGAGCTGTTTTTT.

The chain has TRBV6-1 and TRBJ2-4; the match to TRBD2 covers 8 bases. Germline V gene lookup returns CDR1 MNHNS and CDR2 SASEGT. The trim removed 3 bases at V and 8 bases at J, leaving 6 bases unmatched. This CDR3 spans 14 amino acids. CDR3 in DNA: TGTGCCAGCAGTGAGCCTGCCGGGAGGGACATTCAGTACTTC. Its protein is CASSEPAGRDIQYF.

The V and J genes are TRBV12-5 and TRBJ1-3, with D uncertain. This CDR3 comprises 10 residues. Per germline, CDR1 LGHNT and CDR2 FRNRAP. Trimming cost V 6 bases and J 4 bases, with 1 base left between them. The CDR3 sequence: CASGGNTIYF. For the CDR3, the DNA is TGTGCTAGTGGGGGAAACACCATATATTTT.